This T cell receptor beta chain was recorded in a study of radiotherapy plus CTLA-4 blockade in lung cancer (dated by TCRdb to 2017 to 2018). About the study as a whole: Among enrolled patients, 15% to 20% had an objective response and 31% reached disease control.

With respect to this clone: Its antigen remains undetermined. Base qualities are not recorded, but no much larger clone differs from it by a single base.

The study evaluated CTLA-4 blockade (ipilimumab) given together with focal radiation therapy in patients who had chemo-refractory metastatic non-small-cell lung cancer. What the work shows at the level of the full study, not this receptor alone: After treatment with radiotherapy and ipilimumab, TCR clones that originated in tumors expanded in peripheral blood. The strongest predictors of response were reported to be early dynamic shifts in blood T cell clones along with a rise in serum interferon-beta following radiation.

From cysteine to phenylalanine, the CDR3 is 12 amino acids long. Left in the record is the CDR3 DNA by itself, 36 bases read in frame from the first base. For CDR1 and CDR2, the germline V gene lists MNHEY and SVGAGI. Trimming at the junction amounts to 8 bases on V and 1 base on J, and the germline ends lie 8 bases apart. The library was built by means of the immunoSEQ multiplex PCR assay. This is the immuneACCESS table as TCRdb keeps it, with only in-frame sequences that have V and J called. A part of the clones is gone; compared with another copy, unresolved V genes explain less than half, and the rest is unexplained. Here the sample has over 75,000 clones; 83% occur a single time. 0.84% of the sample belongs to the ten largest clones.

This TCR was sampled from a human donor with non-small cell lung cancer who had stable disease on radiotherapy plus ipilimumab. The rearranged segments are TRBV6-5 and TRBJ1-1; no D gene is confidently identified. Sequenced here: peripheral blood, sampled from a patient treated with radiotherapy plus ipilimumab. The DNA is as follows: TGTGCCAGCCGAACGGGGAACACTGAAGCTTTCTTT. Protein translation: CASRTGNTEAFF.